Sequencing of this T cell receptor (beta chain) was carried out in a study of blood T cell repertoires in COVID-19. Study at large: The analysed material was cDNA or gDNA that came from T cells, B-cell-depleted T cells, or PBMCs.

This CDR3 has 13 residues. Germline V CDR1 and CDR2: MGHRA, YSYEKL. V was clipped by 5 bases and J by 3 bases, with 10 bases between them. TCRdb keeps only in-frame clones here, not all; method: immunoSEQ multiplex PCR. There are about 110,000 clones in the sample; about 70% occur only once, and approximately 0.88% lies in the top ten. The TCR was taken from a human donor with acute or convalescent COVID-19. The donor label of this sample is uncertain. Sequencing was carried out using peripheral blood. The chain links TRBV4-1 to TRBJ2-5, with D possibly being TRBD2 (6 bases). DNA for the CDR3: TGCGCCAGCAGCGCACTAGCAAAAGAGACCCAGTACTTC. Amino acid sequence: CASSALAKETQYF.